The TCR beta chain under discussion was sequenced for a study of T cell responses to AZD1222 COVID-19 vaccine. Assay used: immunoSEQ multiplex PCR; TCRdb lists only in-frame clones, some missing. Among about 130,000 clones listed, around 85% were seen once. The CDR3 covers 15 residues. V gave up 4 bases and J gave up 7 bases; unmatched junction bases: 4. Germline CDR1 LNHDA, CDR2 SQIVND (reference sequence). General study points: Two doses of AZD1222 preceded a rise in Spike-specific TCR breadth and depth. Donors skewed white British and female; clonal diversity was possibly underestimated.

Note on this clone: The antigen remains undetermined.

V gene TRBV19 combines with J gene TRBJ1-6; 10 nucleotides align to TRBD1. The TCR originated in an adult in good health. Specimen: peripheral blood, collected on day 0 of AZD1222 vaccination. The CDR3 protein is CASSTRTGGNSPLHF. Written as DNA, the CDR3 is TGTGCCAGTAGTACCCGGACAGGGGGAAATTCACCCCTCCACTTT.